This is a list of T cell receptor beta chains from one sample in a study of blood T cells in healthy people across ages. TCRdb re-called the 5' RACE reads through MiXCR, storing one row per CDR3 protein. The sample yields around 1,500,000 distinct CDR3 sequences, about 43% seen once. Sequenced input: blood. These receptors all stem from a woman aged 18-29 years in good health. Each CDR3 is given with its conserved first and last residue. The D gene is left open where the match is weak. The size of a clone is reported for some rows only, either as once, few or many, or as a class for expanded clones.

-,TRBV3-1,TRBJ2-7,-,TGTGCCAGCAGCCCCTCGGCGGGGCGGAGCGCCTACGAGCAGTACTTC,CASSPSAGRSAYEQYF
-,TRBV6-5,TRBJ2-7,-,TGTGCCAGCAGTTACTCGAGCGCATTGGGAATCTACGAGCAGTACTTC,CASSYSSALGIYEQYF
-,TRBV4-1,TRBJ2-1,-,TGCGCCAGCAGCCAAGTTACCAGCGGACCGTACAATGGGCAGTTCTTC,CASSQVTSGPYNGQFF
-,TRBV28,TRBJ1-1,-,TGTGCCAGCAGTTTTGGGGGCATAGCTAAAGCTTTCTTT,CASSFGGIAKAFF
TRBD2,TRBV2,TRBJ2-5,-,TGTGCCAGCAGTGGAGGGACTACTCAAGAGACCCAGTACTTC,CASSGGTTQETQYF
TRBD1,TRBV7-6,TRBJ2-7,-,TGTGCCAGCAGCTCACGCTACTCGGGACAGAACTCCTACGAGCAGTACTTC,CASSSRYSGQNSYEQYF
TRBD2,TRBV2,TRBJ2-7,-,TGTGCCAGCAAGGGACTAGCGACCTACGAGCAGTACTTC,CASKGLATYEQYF
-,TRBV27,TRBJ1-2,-,TGTGCCAGCAGTCTTGGGGGGCTAGACTATGGCTACACCTTC,CASSLGGLDYGYTF
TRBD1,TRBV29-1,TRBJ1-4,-,TGCAGCGTTGGACAGGGATCCGGAAAACTGTTTTTT,CSVGQGSGKLFF
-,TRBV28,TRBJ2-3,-,TGTGCCAGCAGTTCCCCGGGAGCGGTCCCCAGCACAGATACGCAGTATTTT,CASSSPGAVPSTDTQYF
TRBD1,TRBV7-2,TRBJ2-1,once,TGTGCCAGCAGCACAGGGGTCCGCCCTACCTACGAGCAGTTCTTC,CASSTGVRPTYEQFF